Sequencing of this T cell receptor (beta chain) was carried out in a study of beta chain features in type 1 diabetes. Purities over 98% were achieved in all sorted populations. The sequenced template was cDNA made from the entire isolated RNA. Some clones are missing from TCRdb's copy, which holds only in-frame ones; the method was immunoSEQ multiplex PCR. The table records 150,000 to 200,000 clones, approximately 9.1% of them present only once. With 5 bases removed from V and 3 bases from J, the gap between germline ends came to 11 bases. This CDR3 is 13 amino acids long. CDR1 and CDR2 from the germline V gene are SNHLY and FYNNEI.

This TCR came from a woman under 30 in good health. The chain employs TRBV2 and TRBJ2-7; D may be TRBD1 (6 bases). The sample taken for sequencing was central memory CD4+ T cells from blood. The DNA for the CDR3 is TGTGCCAGCAGTTGGGGACAACACTACGAGCAGTACTTC. This gives the protein CASSWGQHYEQYF. The whole variable domain, remainder taken from reference TRBV2 and TRBJ2-7, is EPEVTQTPSHQVTQMGQEVILRCVPISNHLYFYWYRQILGQKVEFLVSFYNNEISEKSEIFDDQFSVERPDGSNFTLKIRSTKLEDSAMYFCASSWGQHYEQYFGPGTRLTVT.